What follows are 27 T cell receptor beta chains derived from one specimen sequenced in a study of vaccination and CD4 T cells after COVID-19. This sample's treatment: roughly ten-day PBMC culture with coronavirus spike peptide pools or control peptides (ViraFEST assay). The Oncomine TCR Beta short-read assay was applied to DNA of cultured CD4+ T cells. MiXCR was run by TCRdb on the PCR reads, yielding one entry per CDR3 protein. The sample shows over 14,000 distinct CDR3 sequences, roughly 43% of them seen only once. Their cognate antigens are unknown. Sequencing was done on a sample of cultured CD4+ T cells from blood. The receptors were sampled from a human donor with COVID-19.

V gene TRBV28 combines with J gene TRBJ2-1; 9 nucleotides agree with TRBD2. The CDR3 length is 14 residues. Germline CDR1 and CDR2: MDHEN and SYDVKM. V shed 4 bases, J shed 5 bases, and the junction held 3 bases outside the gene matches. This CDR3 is CASSSSGTNNEQFF. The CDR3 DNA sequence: TGTGCCAGCAGTTCTAGCGGGACGAACAATGAGCAGTTCTTC.

The CDR3 sequence: CASSVDGSANTEAFF. The CDR3 DNA reads TGTGCCAGCAGCGTAGATGGGAGCGCGAACACTGAAGCTTTCTTT. V is TRBV9 and J is TRBJ1-1; D not certain. V lost 0 bases and J 1 base, leaving 10 bases between the germline ends. This CDR3 is 15 amino acids long. The germline V gene encodes CDR1 SGDLS and CDR2 YYNGEE. The full variable domain, its missing parts supplied by reference TRBV9 and TRBJ1-1, is DSGVTQTPKHLITATGQRVTLRCSPRSGDLSVYWYQQSLDQGLQFLIQYYNGEERAKGNILERFSAQQFPDLHSELNLSSLELGDSALYFCASSVDGSANTEAFFGQGTRLTVV.

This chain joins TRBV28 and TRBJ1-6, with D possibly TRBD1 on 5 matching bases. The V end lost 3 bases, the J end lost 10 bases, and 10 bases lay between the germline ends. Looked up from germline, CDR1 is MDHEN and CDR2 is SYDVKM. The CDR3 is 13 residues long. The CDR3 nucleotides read TGTGCCAGCAGTTTCGGGGGGGGATCACCCCTCCACTTT. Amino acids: CASSFGGGSPLHF.

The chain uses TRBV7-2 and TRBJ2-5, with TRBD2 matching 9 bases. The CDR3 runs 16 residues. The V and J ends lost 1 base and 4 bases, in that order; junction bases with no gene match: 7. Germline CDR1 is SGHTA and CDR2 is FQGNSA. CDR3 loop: CASSLVGAGGRETQYF. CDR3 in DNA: TGTGCCAGCAGCTTAGTGGGGGCGGGGGGGAGAGAGACCCAGTACTTC.

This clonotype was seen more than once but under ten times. CDR3 in amino acids: CSVARGLGETQYF. The CDR3 bases are TGCAGCGTTGCCAGGGGGTTGGGAGAGACCCAGTACTTC. The chain carries TRBV29-1 and TRBJ2-5, with TRBD1 matching 7 bases. V dropped 4 bases and J dropped 4; count of bases not matched to a gene: 6. CDR1 is SQVTM and CDR2 is ANQGSEA in the germline V gene. This CDR3 spans 13 amino acids.

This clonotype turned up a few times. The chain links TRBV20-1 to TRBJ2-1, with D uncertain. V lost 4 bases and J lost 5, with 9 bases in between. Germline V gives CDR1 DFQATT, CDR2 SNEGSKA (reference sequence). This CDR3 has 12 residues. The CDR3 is CSATSRNNEQFF. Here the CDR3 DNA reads TGCAGTGCTACCTCGCGGAACAATGAGCAGTTCTTC.

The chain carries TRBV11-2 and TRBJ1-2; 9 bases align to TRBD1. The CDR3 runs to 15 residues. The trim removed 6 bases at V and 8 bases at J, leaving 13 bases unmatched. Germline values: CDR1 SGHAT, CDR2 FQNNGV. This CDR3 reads CASSPLMTGGGGYTF. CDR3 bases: TGTGCCAGCAGTCCTCTCATGACAGGGGGAGGCGGCTACACCTTC.

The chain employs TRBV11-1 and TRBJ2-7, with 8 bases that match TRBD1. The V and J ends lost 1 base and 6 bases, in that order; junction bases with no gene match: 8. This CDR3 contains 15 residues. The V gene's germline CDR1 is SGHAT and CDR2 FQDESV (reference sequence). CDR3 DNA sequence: TGTGCCAGCAGCTTAGGGGGGACAGGCCCCGTCGAGCAGTACTTC. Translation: CASSLGGTGPVEQYF.

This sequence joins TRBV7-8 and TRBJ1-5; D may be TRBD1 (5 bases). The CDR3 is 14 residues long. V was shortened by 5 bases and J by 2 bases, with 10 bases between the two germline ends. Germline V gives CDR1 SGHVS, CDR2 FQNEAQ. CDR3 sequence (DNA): TGTGCCAGCAGCCCACGAGGGGGCAATCAGCCCCAGCATTTT. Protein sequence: CASSPRGGNQPQHF.

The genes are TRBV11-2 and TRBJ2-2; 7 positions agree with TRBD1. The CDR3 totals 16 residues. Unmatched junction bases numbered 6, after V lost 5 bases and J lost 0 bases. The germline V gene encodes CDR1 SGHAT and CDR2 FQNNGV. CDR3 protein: CASSPPTGANTGELFF. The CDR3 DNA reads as TGTGCCAGCAGCCCCCCCACAGGGGCGAACACCGGGGAGCTGTTTTTT.

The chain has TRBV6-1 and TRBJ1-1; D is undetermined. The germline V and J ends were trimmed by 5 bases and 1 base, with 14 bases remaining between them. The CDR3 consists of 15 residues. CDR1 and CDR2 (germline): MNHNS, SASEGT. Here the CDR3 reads CASSLAGRKNTEAFF. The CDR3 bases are TGTGCCAGCAGTCTGGCAGGACGCAAGAACACTGAAGCTTTCTTT.

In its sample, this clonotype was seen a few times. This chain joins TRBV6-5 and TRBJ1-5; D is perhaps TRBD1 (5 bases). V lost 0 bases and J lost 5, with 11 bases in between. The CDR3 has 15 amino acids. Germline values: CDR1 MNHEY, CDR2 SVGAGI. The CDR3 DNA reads TGTGCCAGCAGTTACTCGAACCAGGGCGATCAGCCCCAGCATTTT. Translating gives CASSYSNQGDQPQHF.

CDR3: CSTFETVPGGGYTF. CDR3 coding DNA: TGCAGTACCTTTGAAACCGTCCCCGGAGGTGGCTACACCTTC. This chain joins TRBV20-1 and TRBJ1-2; D is unresolved. CDR3 length: 14 residues. V lost 8 bases and J lost 7, with 23 bases in between. In germline, CDR1 is DFQATT, CDR2 SNEGSKA (reference sequence).

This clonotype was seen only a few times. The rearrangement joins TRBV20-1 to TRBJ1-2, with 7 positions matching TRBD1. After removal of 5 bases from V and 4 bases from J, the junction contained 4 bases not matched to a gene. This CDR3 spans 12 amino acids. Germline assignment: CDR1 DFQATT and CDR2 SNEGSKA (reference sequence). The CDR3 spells CSAPWDSYGYTF. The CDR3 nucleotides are TGCAGTGCTCCCTGGGACAGCTATGGCTACACCTTC.

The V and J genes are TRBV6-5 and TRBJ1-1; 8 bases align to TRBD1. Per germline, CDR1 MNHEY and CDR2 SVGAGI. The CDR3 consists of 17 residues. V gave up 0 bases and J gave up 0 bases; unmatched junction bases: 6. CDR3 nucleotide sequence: TGTGCCAGCAGTTACTCGAGGACAGGGCTTATGAACACTGAAGCTTTCTTT. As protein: CASSYSRTGLMNTEAFF.

CDR3 DNA sequence: TGCAGTGCTAGCCGAACCGGGGAAGGCACAGATACGCAGTATTTT. Its protein is CSASRTGEGTDTQYF. The rearrangement links TRBV20-1 to TRBJ2-3; possible D gene TRBD2, 5 bases. V shed 3 bases and J shed 1 base, with 14 bases lying between them. Germline V gene sequence: CDR1 DFQATT, CDR2 SNEGSKA (reference sequence). CDR3 length: 15 amino acids.

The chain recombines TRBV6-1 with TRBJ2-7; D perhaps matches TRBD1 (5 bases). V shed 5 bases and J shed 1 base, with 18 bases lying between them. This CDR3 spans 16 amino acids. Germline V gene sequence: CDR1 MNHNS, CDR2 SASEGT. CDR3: CASSPRRQGESYEQYF. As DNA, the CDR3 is TGTGCCAGCAGTCCCAGGCGGCAGGGCGAGTCCTACGAGCAGTACTTC.

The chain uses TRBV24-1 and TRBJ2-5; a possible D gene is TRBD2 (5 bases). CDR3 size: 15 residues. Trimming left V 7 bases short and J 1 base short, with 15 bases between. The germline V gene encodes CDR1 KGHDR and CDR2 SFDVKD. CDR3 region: CATSEGVKGQETQYF. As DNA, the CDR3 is TGTGCCACCAGCGAGGGAGTAAAGGGCCAAGAGACCCAGTACTTC.

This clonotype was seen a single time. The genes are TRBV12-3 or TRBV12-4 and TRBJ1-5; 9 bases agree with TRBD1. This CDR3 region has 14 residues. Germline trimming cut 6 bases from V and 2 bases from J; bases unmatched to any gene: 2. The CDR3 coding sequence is TGTGCCAGCAGGGGACAGGGAGGCAATCAGCCCCAGCATTTT. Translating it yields CASRGQGGNQPQHF.

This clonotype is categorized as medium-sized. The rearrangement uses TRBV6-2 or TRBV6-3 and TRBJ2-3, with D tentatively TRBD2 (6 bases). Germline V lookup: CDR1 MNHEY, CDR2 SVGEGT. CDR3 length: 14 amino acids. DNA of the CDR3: TGTGCGGCGGGGCGGGGACCTAGCACAGATACGCAGTATTTT. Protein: CAAGRGPSTDTQYF.

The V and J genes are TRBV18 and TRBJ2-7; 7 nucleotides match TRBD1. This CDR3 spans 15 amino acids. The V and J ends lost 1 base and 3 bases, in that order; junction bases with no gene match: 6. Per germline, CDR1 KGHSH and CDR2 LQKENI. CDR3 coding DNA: TGTGCCAGCTCACCACTCGACAGGGCCCTCTACGAGCAGTACTTC. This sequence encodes CASSPLDRALYEQYF.

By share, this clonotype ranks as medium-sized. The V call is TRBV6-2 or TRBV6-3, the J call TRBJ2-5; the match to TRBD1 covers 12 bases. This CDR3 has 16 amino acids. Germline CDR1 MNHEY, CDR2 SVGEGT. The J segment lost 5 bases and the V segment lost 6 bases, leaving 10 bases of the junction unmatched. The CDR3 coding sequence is TGTGCCAGCAGGCTCGACCGGGACAGGGGGCTCGAGACCCAGTACTTC. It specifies CASRLDRDRGLETQYF.

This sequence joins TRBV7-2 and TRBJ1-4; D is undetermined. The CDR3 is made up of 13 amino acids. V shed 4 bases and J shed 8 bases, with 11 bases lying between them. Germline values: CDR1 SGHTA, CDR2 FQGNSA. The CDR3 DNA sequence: TGTGCCAGCAGCTCCCCCCCAGGCGAAAAACTGTTTTTT. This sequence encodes CASSSPPGEKLFF.

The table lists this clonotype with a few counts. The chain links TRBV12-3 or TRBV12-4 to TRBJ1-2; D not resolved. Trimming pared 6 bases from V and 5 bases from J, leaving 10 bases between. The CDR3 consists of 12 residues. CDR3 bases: TGTGCCAGCAGCCCCTTAGAGTATGGCTACACCTTC. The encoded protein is CASSPLEYGYTF.

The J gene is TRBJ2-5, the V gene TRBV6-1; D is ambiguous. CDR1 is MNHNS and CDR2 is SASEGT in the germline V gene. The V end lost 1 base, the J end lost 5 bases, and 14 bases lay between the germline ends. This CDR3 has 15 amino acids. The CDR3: CASSEGRSGPETQYF. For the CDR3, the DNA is TGTGCCAGCAGTGAAGGGAGATCCGGCCCGGAGACCCAGTACTTC.

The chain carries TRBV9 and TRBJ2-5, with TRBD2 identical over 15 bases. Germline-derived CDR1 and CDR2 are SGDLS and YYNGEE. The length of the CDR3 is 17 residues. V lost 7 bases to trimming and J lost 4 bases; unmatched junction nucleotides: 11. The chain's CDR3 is CASASGTSGGYVETQYF. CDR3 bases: TGTGCCAGCGCCTCTGGGACTAGCGGGGGGTATGTAGAGACCCAGTACTTC.

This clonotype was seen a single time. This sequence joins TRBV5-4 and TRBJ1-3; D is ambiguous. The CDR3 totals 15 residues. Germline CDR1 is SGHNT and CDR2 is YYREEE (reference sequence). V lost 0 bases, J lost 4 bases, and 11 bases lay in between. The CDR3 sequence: CASSLDGIRGNTIYF. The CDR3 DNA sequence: TGTGCCAGCAGCTTGGATGGCATTCGAGGAAACACCATATATTTT.